This T cell receptor beta chain is from a study of T-cell reconstitution after alpha-beta-depleted transplantation in children. For TCRbeta, the library was prepared with unique molecular identifiers. TCRdb re-called the PCR reads through MiXCR, storing one row per CDR3 protein. Here the sample spans about 500,000 distinct CDR3 sequences, approximately 10% being singletons. Study results and caveats: T cells produced anew were the main source of T-cell counts and diversity one year after transplant. Diversity of TCRbeta at day 60 was high in some patients, arising from surviving recipient T cells and thymic progenitors. Several hundred expanded graft clones reportedly gave rise to the alpha-beta T cells present about two months after transplant.

This clonotype was counted only a few times. Its antigen is undetermined. The germline V gene has CDR1 MNHEY and CDR2 SVGEGT. The CDR3 consists of 21 residues. Trimming removed 0 bases from V and 6 bases from J; junction bases left unmatched: 25. The chain carries TRBV6-2 or TRBV6-3 and TRBJ2-5, with 7 positions matching TRBD2. The sequence was obtained from a female patient aged 2-15 years who had a stem cell transplant for aplastic anemia, so the T cells may come from the graft donor. The specimen was PBMCs, mostly from graft donor cells, collected 180 days after TCRalphabeta/CD19-depleted stem cell transplant. Here the CDR3 reads CASSYSTPLALGGGSVKTQYF. The CDR3, as DNA: TGTGCCAGCAGTTACTCGACGCCTCTCGCCCTGGGAGGCGGGAGTGTGAAGACCCAGTACTTC.